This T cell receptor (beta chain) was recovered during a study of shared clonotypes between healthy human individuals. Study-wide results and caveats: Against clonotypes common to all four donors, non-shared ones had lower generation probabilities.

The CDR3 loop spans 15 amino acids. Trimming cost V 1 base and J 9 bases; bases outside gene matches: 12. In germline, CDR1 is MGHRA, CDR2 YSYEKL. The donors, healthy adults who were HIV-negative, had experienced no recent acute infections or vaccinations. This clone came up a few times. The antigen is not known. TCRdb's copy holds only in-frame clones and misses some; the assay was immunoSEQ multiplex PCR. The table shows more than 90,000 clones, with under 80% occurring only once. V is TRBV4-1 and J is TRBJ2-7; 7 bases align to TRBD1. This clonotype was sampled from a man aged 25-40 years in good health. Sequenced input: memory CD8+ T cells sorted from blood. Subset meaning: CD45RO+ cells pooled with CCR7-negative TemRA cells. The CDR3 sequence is CASSQVRETGNGQYF. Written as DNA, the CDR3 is TGCGCCAGCAGCCAAGTAAGGGAGACAGGGAACGGGCAGTACTTC.